This T cell receptor (beta chain) comes out of a study of blood T cell repertoires in COVID-19. Clones were read by immunoSEQ multiplex PCR, and TCRdb kept only the in-frame ones, dropping some. The repertoire holds around 320,000 clones, with 90% to 95% as singletons. Germline V gene data show CDR1 as KGHSH and CDR2 as LQKENI. The CDR3 length is 13 residues. V was pared by 6 bases and J by 4 bases, with 13 bases between. The rearrangement joins TRBV18 to TRBJ2-7; a weak D match, TRBD1 (5 bases). The TCR originated in a woman aged 25 to 39 who had been exposed to COVID-19. Sequencing was carried out using PBMCs or T cells enriched from blood (not recorded which). CDR3 region: CASSGVPGYEQYF. CDR3 coding DNA: TGTGCCAGCTCCGGCGTACCAGGGTACGAGCAGTACTTC.